This TCR beta chain derives from a study of blood T cell repertoires in COVID-19. Some clones are missing from TCRdb's copy, which holds only in-frame ones; the method was immunoSEQ multiplex PCR. Found here are 140,000 to 150,000 clones, roughly 79% of them singletons; the top ten hold approximately 2%. The length of the CDR3 is 14 residues. The germline CDR1 and CDR2 sequences are ENHRY and SYGVKD. J gave up 1 base and V 8 bases, and 8 bases lay outside the gene matches. Sequenced: peripheral blood. This TCR came from a woman aged 55 to 70 with acute or convalescent COVID-19. The V and J genes are TRBV10-3 and TRBJ2-7; 7 bases line up with TRBD1. CDR3 residues: CAISGTAQSYEQYF. CDR3 coding DNA: TGTGCCATCTCCGGGACAGCTCAATCCTACGAGCAGTACTTC.